One and the same sample provided the 18 T cell receptor beta chains below, sequenced in a study of T cell changes during pregnancy in multiple sclerosis. TCRdb's copy holds only in-frame clones and misses some; the assay was immunoSEQ multiplex PCR. The sample has just under 60,000 clones; 92% are singletons. Sequenced material: peripheral blood, taken in the first trimester of pregnancy. These receptors were taken from a female donor with multiple sclerosis, enrolled in a pregnancy study.

The chain joins TRBV5-4 to TRBJ1-6; possible D gene TRBD1, 6 bases. CDR1 SGHNT and CDR2 YYREEE come from the germline V gene (reference sequence). Trimming removed 0 bases at V and 0 bases at J, with 13 bases between. The CDR3 runs to 18 residues. The CDR3 DNA is TGTGCCAGCAGCTTGGGAGGGACAAGCCTCTCCTATAATTCACCCCTCCACTTT. Translation gives CASSLGGTSLSYNSPLHF.

The chain recombines TRBV15 with TRBJ1-1; D ambiguous. The CDR3 is 15 residues long. Deletions cut 5 bases from V and 1 base from J, with 14 bases between. Germline V gene data show CDR1 as LNHNV and CDR2 as YYDKDF (reference sequence). The CDR3 DNA follows: TGTGCCACCAGCTCCCGCGGCGGAAGGAACACTGAAGCTTTCTTT. Amino acids: CATSSRGGRNTEAFF.

The rearrangement links TRBV7-2 to TRBJ2-3, with 8 bases fitting TRBD2. The V gene's germline CDR1 is SGHTA and CDR2 FQGNSA. The trim removed 5 bases at V and 2 bases at J, leaving 6 bases unmatched. The length of the CDR3 is 15 residues. The chain's CDR3 is CASSPLSGATDTQYF. The CDR3 coding sequence is TGTGCCAGCAGCCCTCTTAGCGGGGCCACAGATACGCAGTATTTT.

The chain carries TRBV11-2 and TRBJ2-6, with a tentative D call TRBD1 (5 bases). V was trimmed by 5 bases and J by 2 bases, leaving 10 bases between them. Germline V lookup: CDR1 SGHAT, CDR2 FQNNGV. This CDR3 is 15 amino acids long. The CDR3: CASSRQPAGANVLTF. CDR3 coding DNA: TGTGCCAGCAGCCGACAGCCGGCTGGGGCCAACGTCCTGACTTTC.

This rearrangement joins TRBV19 to TRBJ2-1, with D unresolved. V lost 4 bases to trimming and J lost 6 bases, with 13 bases between them. Germline CDR1 and CDR2: LNHDA and SQIVND (reference sequence). The length of the CDR3 is 14 residues. This CDR3 is CASSNSPSVNEQFF. As DNA, the CDR3 is TGTGCCAGTAGTAACTCTCCCAGCGTCAATGAGCAGTTCTTC.

The chain is built from TRBV7-9 and TRBJ1-2; D not resolved. CDR3 length equals 11 residues. V lost 2 bases to trimming and J lost 8 bases, with 6 bases between them. Germline CDR1 reads SEHNR; CDR2 reads FQNEAQ (reference sequence). CDR3 nucleotides: TGTGCCAGCAGCTTAATATCGGGCTACACCTTC. Its translation: CASSLISGYTF.

The chain uses TRBV15 and TRBJ2-7; 7 positions agree with TRBD1. Germline CDR1 reads LNHNV; CDR2 reads YYDKDF (reference sequence). Trimming at V came to 5 bases and at J to 3 bases, leaving 10 bases not matched to a gene. CDR3 length: 15 residues. The CDR3 spells CATSPSRGQHYEQYF. The CDR3 nucleotides read TGTGCCACCAGCCCCAGCCGGGGACAGCACTACGAGCAGTACTTC. The variable domain in full, with the rest retrieved from reference TRBV15 and TRBJ2-7, is DAMVIQNPRYQVTQFGKPVTLSCSQTLNHNVMYWYQQKSSQAPKLLFHYYDKDFNNEADTPDNFQSRRPNTSFCFLDIRSPGLGDTAMYLCATSPSRGQHYEQYFGPGTRLTVT.

J is TRBJ1-5 and V is TRBV20-1, with D unresolved. Germline lookup yields CDR1 DFQATT and CDR2 SNEGSKA (reference sequence). The CDR3 spans 11 residues. V lost 6 bases, J lost 5 bases, and 8 bases lay in between. CDR3 sequence reads: CSALLDQPQHF. Written as DNA, the CDR3 is TGCAGTGCCTTACTAGATCAGCCCCAGCATTTT.

The chain links TRBV9 to TRBJ2-3; weak D call: TRBD2 (5 bases). Germline V gene lookup returns CDR1 SGDLS and CDR2 YYNGEE. Trimming removed 0 bases at V and 1 base at J, with 18 bases between. This CDR3 is 18 amino acids long. Here the CDR3 DNA reads TGTGCCAGCAGCGTAGGGGGTGCGGGCAAGCGAGGCACAGATACGCAGTATTTT. The encoded protein is CASSVGGAGKRGTDTQYF.

This clone occurred once. The V gene is TRBV7-7, the J gene TRBJ2-5; weak D call: TRBD1 (5 bases). CDR3 length: 16 residues. Trimming took 0 bases from V and 1 from J, leaving 12 bases between them. The germline CDR1 and CDR2 sequences are SSHAT and FNYEAQ (reference sequence). The CDR3 nucleotides read TGTGCCAGCAGCTTAGCCCCCAGGGCCCTCCAAGAGACCCAGTACTTC. Its protein product is CASSLAPRALQETQYF.

This clone was detected only once. The chain links TRBV7-2 to TRBJ2-3; no reliable D call. The CDR3 sequence is 13 residues long. Germline values: CDR1 SGHTA, CDR2 FQGNSA. Deletions cut 1 base from V and 4 bases from J, with 6 bases between. The CDR3 coding sequence is TGTGCCAGCAGCTTAGGGCAGGCAGATACGCAGTATTTT. Its protein product is CASSLGQADTQYF.

V usage is TRBV13 and J usage is TRBJ2-7; 7 nucleotides line up with TRBD1. Germline assignment: CDR1 PRHDT and CDR2 FYEKMQ (reference sequence). CDR3 size: 14 residues. V shed 3 bases, J shed 3 bases, and the junction held 5 bases outside the gene matches. The CDR3 protein is CASSLVGGSYEQYF. The DNA for the CDR3 is TGTGCCAGCAGCTTGGTAGGGGGCAGCTACGAGCAGTACTTC. Full variable domain (remainder filled in from reference TRBV13 and TRBJ2-7): AAGVIQSPRHLIKEKRETATLKCYPIPRHDTVYWYQQGPGQDPQFLISFYEKMQSDKGSIPDRFSAQQFSDYHSELNMSSLELGDSALYFCASSLVGGSYEQYFGPGTRLTVT.

Here the CDR3 reads CASSSRLYPPRTDTQYF. DNA for the CDR3: TGCGCCAGCAGCTCGCGACTGTATCCCCCTCGCACAGATACGCAGTATTTT. V gene TRBV5-1 combines with J gene TRBJ2-3; D is ambiguous. The CDR3 spans 17 residues. V lost 3 bases and J lost 1, with 18 bases in between. The germline CDR1 and CDR2 sequences are SGHRS and YFSETQ.

The chain links TRBV10-3 to TRBJ1-3; TRBD1 might be the D (5 bases). This CDR3 has 19 amino acids. Germline V gene sequence: CDR1 ENHRY, CDR2 SYGVKD. Deletions cut 1 base from V and 4 bases from J, with 23 bases between. The CDR3 spells CAISEWGRASRISGNTIYF. The CDR3 DNA is TGTGCCATCAGTGAGTGGGGCAGGGCCTCGCGGATTTCAGGAAACACCATATATTTT.

The chain links TRBV9 to TRBJ2-1, with D hard to call. Germline V gene lookup returns CDR1 SGDLS and CDR2 YYNGEE. There are 13 residues in the CDR3. The V end was cut by 4 bases, the J end by 10 bases, with 15 bases between. CDR3 in amino acids: CASSTRLVEEQFF. CDR3 DNA sequence: TGTGCCAGCAGCACGAGACTGGTGGAGGAGCAGTTCTTC.

V usage is TRBV11-2 and J usage is TRBJ2-6; D is unresolved. The germline V gene encodes CDR1 SGHAT and CDR2 FQNNGV. Trimming took off 5 bases at V and 0 bases at J, with 5 bases between the two ends. The CDR3 extends over 14 amino acids. CDR3 amino acids: CASSPFSGANVLTF. In DNA form, the CDR3 reads TGTGCCAGCAGCCCCTTCTCTGGGGCCAACGTCCTGACTTTC.

The V call is TRBV27, the J call TRBJ2-4, with TRBD1 identical over 10 bases. The germline V gene has CDR1 MNHEY and CDR2 SMNVEV (reference sequence). This CDR3 spans 13 amino acids. V lost 6 bases and J lost 9; bases outside the gene matches: 5. This chain's CDR3 is CASRWTGGSIQYF. As DNA, the CDR3 is TGTGCCAGCAGGTGGACAGGGGGAAGCATTCAGTACTTC.

This chain connects TRBV30 to TRBJ1-4; 7 nucleotides match TRBD1. The CDR3 length is 16 residues. The V and J ends lost 0 bases and 4 bases, in that order; junction bases with no gene match: 8. The germline CDR1 and CDR2 sequences are GTSNPN and SVGIG (reference sequence). This CDR3 reads CAWSVRRGLGNEKLFF. The CDR3 DNA sequence: TGTGCCTGGAGTGTGCGAAGGGGGCTCGGTAATGAAAAACTGTTTTTT.